The following is a TCR beta chain sequence with its context. The antigen is undetermined. TCRdb redid the calling of the RT-PCR reads with MiXCR, one entry per CDR3 protein. This table has more than 600,000 distinct CDR3 sequences, less than 20% appearing once. The data stem from a study of response to subunit inactivated influenza vaccine. Broader study findings: Authors suggested each seasonal influenza vaccination recruits few new T cells.

This TCR derives from a man aged 50-59 years who received an inactivated influenza vaccine. This specimen consisted of PBMCs from blood, obtained about 5 days after vaccination.

For the CDR3, the DNA is TGCGCCAGCAGCTTGGAGTCCGGAGTCTACAATGAGCAGTTCTTC. Residues: CASSLESGVYNEQFF. The chain links TRBV5-1 to TRBJ2-1; D remains unclear. The length of the CDR3 is 15 residues. V shed 0 bases and J shed 3 bases, with 10 bases lying between them. Germline V gene sequence: CDR1 SGHRS, CDR2 YFSETQ.